This entry is about one TCR beta chain. Antigen unknown. Sequencing was performed with immunoSEQ multiplex PCR; in TCRdb, only in-frame clones are kept and a portion is missing. The table shows roughly 24,000 clones, with about four fifths occurring only once. This record belongs to a study of vaccination effects on CD4 cells after COVID-19. Between the trimmed V and J ends, which lost 4 bases and 0 bases, there was a span of 13 bases. Looked up from germline, CDR1 is SGHVS and CDR2 is FQNEAQ. There are 16 residues in the CDR3. Sequencing was preceded by expansion of antigen-specific CD4+ T cells with viral peptide pools in the ViraFEST assay. Researchers isolated CD4+ T cells once around 11 days of culture had elapsed. All participants had two doses of either the BNT162b2 or mRNA-1273 vaccine.

This TCR derives from a human donor who received a COVID-19 vaccine. Some clones in this sample may be carry-over from other donors' samples. The genes are TRBV7-8 and TRBJ1-3, with D perhaps matching TRBD1 (6 bases). The source material was CD4+ T cells from PBMCs cultured with SARS-CoV-2 spike peptides, sampled after COVID-19 vaccination. The CDR3 bases are TGTGCCAGCAGCTGGAAGAGGGGGGCCTCTGGAAACACCATATATTTT. As protein: CASSWKRGASGNTIYF.